The 2 T cell receptor beta chains reported below all come from one sample, sequenced in a study of neurological immune-mediated disorders. One entry per CDR3 protein results from TCRdb running MiXCR on the 5' RACE reads. Counted here are tens of thousands of distinct CDR3 sequences, around 10% occurring once; the ten biggest clones make up about 1.7%. The sample was PBMCs. These receptors originate from a man aged 40-49 years in good health.

Many counts were recorded for this clonotype. V is TRBV5-1 and J is TRBJ2-1; 12 bases agree with TRBD2. The CDR3 length is 18 residues. Trimming took 3 bases from V and 4 from J; bases not matched to a gene: 11. The germline gives CDR1 SGHRS, CDR2 YFSETQ. The CDR3 reads CASSSDLLAGGLYNEQFF. The CDR3 coding sequence is TGCGCCAGCAGCTCCGACCTTCTAGCGGGGGGGCTGTACAATGAGCAGTTCTTC.

This clonotype was found many times. The chain recombines TRBV29-1 with TRBJ1-2; D gene unclear. V was trimmed by 3 bases and J by 2 bases, leaving 13 bases between them. CDR1 and CDR2 (germline): SQVTM, ANQGSEA. The CDR3 sequence is 14 residues long. The chain's CDR3 is CSVEKQRANYGYTF. DNA for the CDR3: TGCAGCGTTGAGAAACAGCGAGCCAACTATGGCTACACCTTC.